Listed below are T cell receptor beta chains from one sample, sequenced in a study of graft-versus-host responses after intestinal transplantation. This table comes from immunoSEQ multiplex PCR, and its TCRdb copy is limited to in-frame clones, with some not included. The repertoire includes around 30,000 clones, more than 85% of them detected once, and 0.72% sits in the top ten. The sample consisted of PBMCs, taken about 70 days after intestinal transplant. These receptors were collected from a human patient who received an intestinal transplant, so some T cells may come from the graft donor. Both conserved end residues are part of each CDR3. D genes are given only for firm matches. Size tells how often a clone was seen (once, few, many) or the class of an expanded clone, and some rows leave it out.

D gene,J gene,clone size,V gene,CDR3 DNA,CDR3 protein
TRBD2,TRBJ2-2,-,TRBV6-4,TGTGCCAGCAGTTCTAGCGGGAGTACTAACACCGGGGAGCTGTTTTTT,CASSSSGSTNTGELFF
TRBD2,TRBJ2-7,-,TRBV7-9,TGTGCCAGCAGCTTAGAATTACTAGCGGGGGAAACCTACGAGCAGTACTTC,CASSLELLAGETYEQYF
-,TRBJ2-7,-,TRBV5-5,TGTGCCAGCAGCCAAGCTGCCTGGGGGCCCTACGAGCAGTACTTC,CASSQAAWGPYEQYF
TRBD1,TRBJ1-4,-,TRBV4-3,TGCGCCAGCAGCCATTATTCGACAGGGGCTAATGAAAAACTGTTTTTT,CASSHYSTGANEKLFF
TRBD2,TRBJ2-4,-,TRBV30,TGTGCCTGGAGTGTAGATAGGACTAGCGGTGGGGCCAAAAACATTCAGTACTTC,CAWSVDRTSGGAKNIQYF
TRBD2,TRBJ2-5,-,TRBV6-1,TGTGCCAGCAGTGGCCGACCGGGACTAGCGGGAGTTCGGGGTGAGACCCAGTACTTC,CASSGRPGLAGVRGETQYF
-,TRBJ2-3,-,TRBV5-4,TGTGCCAGCAGCTTTTGGGGCCCTGGGAGCGTTCGGCGCACAGATACGCAGTATTTT,CASSFWGPGSVRRTDTQYF
-,TRBJ2-1,-,TRBV5-8,TGTGCCAGCAGCTTGCGAGCAACGCCCTACAATGAGCAGTTCTTC,CASSLRATPYNEQFF
-,TRBJ1-2,-,TRBV19,TGTGCCAGTAGTATTAGGTTGGGGGCGAACTATGGCTACACCTTC,CASSIRLGANYGYTF
TRBD2,TRBJ2-2,-,TRBV4-1,TGCGCCAGCAGCCAAGCCGGACTAGCGAATACCGGGGAGCTGTTTTTT,CASSQAGLANTGELFF
-,TRBJ1-2,-,TRBV6-1,TGTGCCAGCAGTACGCCCGCCTACACCTTC,CASSTPAYTF
-,TRBJ1-2,-,TRBV27,TGTGCCAGCAGTACTGAGCGGGGACGGAACTATGGCTACACCTTC,CASSTERGRNYGYTF
-,TRBJ1-1,-,TRBV2,TGTGCCAGCCGAAGGCAGGCGTCAGCTTTCTTT,CASRRQASAFF
-,TRBJ1-2,-,TRBV7-6,TGTGCCAGCAGCCTGACGACCGAAAACTATGGCTACACCTTC,CASSLTTENYGYTF
-,TRBJ1-5,-,TRBV28,TGTGCCAGCAGCCACAACAGGGACGGTCTATACGAACAGCCCCAGCATTTT,CASSHNRDGLYEQPQHF
-,TRBJ1-1,-,TRBV12-5,TGTGCTAGTGGTTTTTGGGGGGTGAACACTGAAGCTTTCTTT,CASGFWGVNTEAFF
TRBD2,TRBJ2-5,-,TRBV5-1,TGCGCCAGCAGCTCCGCGGATAGCGGGCAAGAGACCCAGTACTTC,CASSSADSGQETQYF
-,TRBJ2-7,once,TRBV28,TGTGCCAGCGTGACTTGGTCGGACAGCCCCTACGAGCAGTACTTC,CASVTWSDSPYEQYF
TRBD1,TRBJ2-5,-,TRBV9,TGTGCCAGCAGCTCAACAGGGGTTCAAGAGACCCAGTACTTC,CASSSTGVQETQYF
TRBD2,TRBJ2-7,-,TRBV9,TGTGCCAGCAGCGTAGGGGACTATCCCCACGAGCAGTACTTC,CASSVGDYPHEQYF
TRBD1,TRBJ2-1,-,TRBV4-1,TGCGCCAGCAGCCAAGGACAGGGGGCTTTAAATGAGCAGTTCTTC,CASSQGQGALNEQFF
-,TRBJ1-5,-,TRBV27,TGTGCCAGCAGTTACCAGGGTAGCAATCAGCCCCAGCATTTT,CASSYQGSNQPQHF
-,TRBJ1-2,-,TRBV19,TGTGCCAGTAGTATGAGCCAGGGCAGCTATGGCTACACCTTC,CASSMSQGSYGYTF
-,TRBJ2-2,-,TRBV7-9,TGTGCCAGCAGCTTTTCTAACTATAGCACCGGGGAGCTGTTTTTT,CASSFSNYSTGELFF
-,TRBJ2-7,-,TRBV12-1,TGTGCCAGCAGCCTTGAAGCCAGGACAGACGAGCAGTACTTC,CASSLEARTDEQYF
-,TRBJ2-5,-,TRBV12-1,TGTGCCAGCAGCTTTTTAGTGGAGACCCAGTACTTC,CASSFLVETQYF
-,TRBJ2-1,-,TRBV4-1,TGCGCCAGCAGCCAAGATTCGAGACAGGTACCCTACAATGAGCAGTTCTTC,CASSQDSRQVPYNEQFF
TRBD1,TRBJ1-6,-,TRBV28,TGTGCCAGCAGTTTATTCGTGACAGGGGGCAATTCACCCCTCCACTTT,CASSLFVTGGNSPLHF
-,TRBJ2-7,-,TRBV4-3,TGCGCCAGCAGCCATCCCCAGGGGGCGGGGGGCTACGAGCAGTACTTC,CASSHPQGAGGYEQYF
-,TRBJ1-5,-,TRBV6-1,TGTGCCAGCAGCTTATACAGGCCCAGCAATCAGCCCCAGCATTTT,CASSLYRPSNQPQHF
-,TRBJ2-7,-,TRBV27,TGTGCCAGCAGTCTAGGGGCCTCCTACGAGCAGTACTTC,CASSLGASYEQYF
-,TRBJ2-5,-,TRBV19,TGTGCCAGTAGTTTTATGGGGGACGGGACCCAGTACTTC,CASSFMGDGTQYF
-,TRBJ2-7,-,TRBV7-8,TGTGCCAGCAGCTTAAATAGGTTGGAACAGGGCTCCTACGAGCAGTACTTC,CASSLNRLEQGSYEQYF
-,TRBJ2-7,-,TRBV10-3,TGTGCCATCAGTAAACAGGGAGAAGCACCCTACGAGCAGTACTTC,CAISKQGEAPYEQYF
-,TRBJ2-7,-,TRBV14,TGTGCCAGCAGCCAAGAGTACACGACCTACGAGCAGTACTTC,CASSQEYTTYEQYF
-,TRBJ2-4,-,TRBV27,TGTGCCAGCAGTTCCCGGACTGGCGAGGACATTCAGTACTTC,CASSSRTGEDIQYF
-,TRBJ2-5,-,TRBV7-9,TGTGCCAGCAGCTCGACCTTACCTCTACAAGAGACCCAGTACTTC,CASSSTLPLQETQYF
-,TRBJ1-4,-,TRBV10-3,TGTGCCATCAGTGGGACTCCCAAACGATTCACTAATGAAAAACTGTTTTTT,CAISGTPKRFTNEKLFF
-,TRBJ1-5,-,TRBV7-3,TGTGCCAGCAGTCAATCAGGGGGCAATCAGCCCCAGCATTTT,CASSQSGGNQPQHF
-,TRBJ1-2,-,TRBV15,TGTGCCACCAGCAGAGATCCTAACTATGGCTACACCTTC,CATSRDPNYGYTF
-,TRBJ2-7,-,TRBV27,TGTGCCAGCAGTTTCCCCGGACAGATCTACGAGCAGTACTTC,CASSFPGQIYEQYF
-,TRBJ2-1,-,TRBV28,TGTGCCAGCAAACTGACCTACAATGAGCAGTTCTTC,CASKLTYNEQFF
-,TRBJ1-6,-,TRBV5-8,TGTGCCAGCAGCTTCGAGGTCCTAGGGAATTCACCCCTCCACTTT,CASSFEVLGNSPLHF
-,TRBJ1-5,-,TRBV4-3,TGCGCCAGCAGCCAAGACGTTTATAGCAATCAGCCCCAGCATTTT,CASSQDVYSNQPQHF
TRBD2,TRBJ2-1,-,TRBV19,TGTGCCAGTACAGCGGGAGGGCCAGATGATGAGCAGTTCTTC,CASTAGGPDDEQFF
TRBD2,TRBJ2-5,-,TRBV11-3,TGTGCCAGCAGCGAGGGACTAGCGGGCTATGAGACCCAGTACTTC,CASSEGLAGYETQYF
-,TRBJ2-7,-,TRBV6-6,TGTGCCAGCAGTTACTCGGGGGAGCAGTACTTC,CASSYSGEQYF
-,TRBJ1-2,-,TRBV30,TGTGCCTGGAGTGTAGACTATGGCTACACCTTC,CAWSVDYGYTF
TRBD2,TRBJ2-7,-,TRBV6-1,TGTGCCAGCAGTGAACTTTTTAGCGGGTCCTCCTACGAGCAGTACTTC,CASSELFSGSSYEQYF
-,TRBJ2-3,-,TRBV12-5,TGTGCTAGTAGTCCCTTTCGGGGCACAGATACGCAGTATTTT,CASSPFRGTDTQYF
-,TRBJ2-3,-,TRBV4-3,TGCGCCAGCAGCCAAGACCTTGTGGGGGGGACAGTTATCACAGATACGCAGTATTTT,CASSQDLVGGTVITDTQYF
-,TRBJ2-3,-,TRBV7-2,TGTGCCAGCAGCTTAATCGACAGGCCAGATACGCAGTATTTT,CASSLIDRPDTQYF
-,TRBJ1-2,-,TRBV6-5,TGTGCCAGCAGAGCCGGGACATTGGGGTATGGCTACACCTTC,CASRAGTLGYGYTF
TRBD1,TRBJ2-2,-,TRBV27,TGTGCCAGCAGTTCGGACAGGGGAAACACCGGGGAGCTGTTTTTT,CASSSDRGNTGELFF
TRBD1,TRBJ1-1,-,TRBV5-1,TGCGCCAGCAGCGCGGAAAACAGGGGGCAAACTGAAGCTTTCTTT,CASSAENRGQTEAFF